These 5 T cell receptor beta chains came from one sample sequenced in a study of breast tumors, draining lymph nodes, adjacent tissues. TCRdb re-derived calls from the multiplex PCR reads in MiXCR, one entry per CDR3 protein. The data hold 150,000 to 200,000 distinct CDR3 sequences, with 30% to 35% observed a single time. The lymph nodes were axillary draining lymph nodes from breast cancer patients. What was sequenced was axillary lymph node tissue. The receptors shown here come from a female donor with breast cancer. Some clones in this sample may be carry-over from other donors' samples.

This clonotype was counted many times. This rearrangement joins TRBV20-1 to TRBJ2-5; D unclear. V gave up 1 base and J gave up 5 bases, with 8 bases separating them. The CDR3 is made up of 12 amino acids. Germline CDR1 DFQATT, CDR2 SNEGSKA (reference sequence). The CDR3 bases are TGCAGTGCTAGAGTCATGATCGAGACCCAGTACTTC. Translation: CSARVMIETQYF.

In its sample, this clonotype was seen many times. V and J are TRBV6-4 and TRBJ2-1; TRBD1 agrees at 7 bases. Germline V lookup: CDR1 MRHNA, CDR2 SNTAGT. V was clipped by 10 bases and J by 4 bases; unmatched bases: 4. There are 12 residues in the CDR3. This CDR3 reads CATGTEYNEQFF. CDR3 DNA sequence: TGTGCCACCGGGACAGAGTACAATGAGCAGTTCTTC.

A word on this clonotype: The junction shows a germline mismatch at one end, possibly a read error. The rearrangement links TRBV2 to TRBJ2-3; D tentatively fits TRBD1 or TRBD2 (7 bases each). This CDR3 has 12 residues. CDR1 is SNHLY, CDR2 FYNNEI, per germline. The CDR3, as DNA: TGTGCCGGCACCCCAGGGGGGGATACGCAGTACTTT. The encoded protein is CAGTPGGDTQYF.

This sequence joins TRBV12-3 or TRBV12-4 and TRBJ2-7, with TRBD2 matching over 12 bases. The CDR3 length is 15 residues. The V gene end was trimmed by 6 bases and the J gene end by 1 base; junction bases not matched to a gene: 4. The CDR3 sequence is CASSYTSGGSYEQYF. Written as DNA, the CDR3 is TGTGCCAGCAGCTATACTAGCGGGGGGTCCTACGAGCAGTACTTC.

This clonotype has a handful of counts. This chain connects TRBV4-1 to TRBJ1-1; 11 nucleotides align to TRBD1. Germline V lookup: CDR1 MGHRA, CDR2 YSYEKL. After removal of 8 bases from V and 1 base from J, the junction contained 15 bases not matched to a gene. The CDR3 spans 18 residues. The CDR3 nucleotides read TGCGCCAGCGCTGCCGGGACAGGGGGAAATAGAAGGAACACTGAAGCTTTCTTT. Translation: CASAAGTGGNRRNTEAFF.